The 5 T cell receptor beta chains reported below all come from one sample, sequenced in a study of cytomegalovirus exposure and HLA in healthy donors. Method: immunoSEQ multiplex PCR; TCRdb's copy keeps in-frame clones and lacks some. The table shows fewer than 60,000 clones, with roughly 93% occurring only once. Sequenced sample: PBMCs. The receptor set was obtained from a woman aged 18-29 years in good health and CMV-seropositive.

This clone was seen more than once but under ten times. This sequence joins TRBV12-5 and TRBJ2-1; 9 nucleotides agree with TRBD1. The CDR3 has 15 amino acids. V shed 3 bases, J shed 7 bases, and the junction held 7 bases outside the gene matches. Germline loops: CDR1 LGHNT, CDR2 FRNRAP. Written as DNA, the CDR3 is TGTGCTAGTGGTTTCGGGGCGGGACAGGGTAATGAGCAGTTCTTC. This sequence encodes CASGFGAGQGNEQFF.

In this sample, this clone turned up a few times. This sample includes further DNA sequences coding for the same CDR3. CDR3 in amino acids: CASNETPYNSPLHF. In DNA, the CDR3 is TGTGCCAGTAACGAGACACCCTATAATTCACCCCTCCACTTT. The genes are TRBV25-1 and TRBJ1-6; the D is unclear. CDR1 is MGHDK and CDR2 is SYGVNS in the germline V gene. The ends were cut back, 9 bases at V and 2 bases at J, with 11 bases in the middle. The CDR3 is 14 residues long.

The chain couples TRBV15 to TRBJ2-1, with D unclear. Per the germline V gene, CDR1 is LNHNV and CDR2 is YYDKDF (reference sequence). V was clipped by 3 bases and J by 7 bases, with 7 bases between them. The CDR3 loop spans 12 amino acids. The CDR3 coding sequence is TGTGCCACCAGCAGCCTGTCTAATGAGCAGTTCTTC. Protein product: CATSSLSNEQFF.

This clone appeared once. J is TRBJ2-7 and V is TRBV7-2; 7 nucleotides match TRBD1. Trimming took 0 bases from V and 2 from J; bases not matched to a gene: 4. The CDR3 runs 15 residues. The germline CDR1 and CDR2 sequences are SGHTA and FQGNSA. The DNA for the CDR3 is TGTGCCAGCAGCTTAGCCTGGGGACAGCCCTACGAGCAGTACTTC. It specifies CASSLAWGQPYEQYF.

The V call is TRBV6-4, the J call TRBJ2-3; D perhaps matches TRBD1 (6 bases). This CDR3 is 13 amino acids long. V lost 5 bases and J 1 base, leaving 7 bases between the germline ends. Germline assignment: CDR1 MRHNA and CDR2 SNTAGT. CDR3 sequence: CASSSGGTDTQYF. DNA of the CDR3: TGTGCCAGCAGTTCAGGGGGCACAGATACGCAGTATTTT.